This TCR beta chain was recorded in a study of graft-versus-host responses after intestinal transplantation. With regard to this clone: The antigen remains undetermined.

Only in-frame clones appear in the TCRdb table, and some are missing; sequencing was by immunoSEQ multiplex PCR. The sample records around 96,000 clones, 92% being singletons. CDR1 and CDR2 (germline): MGHDK, SYGVNS. V dropped 4 bases and J dropped 1 base, with 9 bases sitting between them. The CDR3 covers 14 residues. The V gene is TRBV25-1, the J gene TRBJ2-3, with a tentative D call TRBD1 (6 bases). Material: unstimulated CD4+ T cells sorted from spleen or lymph node cells, obtained before intestinal transplant. The clonotype originates from a human donor who received an intestinal transplant. CDR3 coding DNA: TGTGCCAGCAGTGCAGGGGTCGGCACAGATACGCAGTATTTT. It yields the protein CASSAGVGTDTQYF.